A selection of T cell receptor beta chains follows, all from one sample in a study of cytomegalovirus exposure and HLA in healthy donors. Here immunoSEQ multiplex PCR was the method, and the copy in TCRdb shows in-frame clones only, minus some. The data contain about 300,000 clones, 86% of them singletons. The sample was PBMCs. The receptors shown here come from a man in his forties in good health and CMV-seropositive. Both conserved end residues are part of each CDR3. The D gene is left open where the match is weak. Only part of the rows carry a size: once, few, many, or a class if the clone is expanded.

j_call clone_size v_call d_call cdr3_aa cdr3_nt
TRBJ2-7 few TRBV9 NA CASSVGDHEQYF TGTGCCAGCAGCGTTGGAGACCACGAGCAGTACTTC
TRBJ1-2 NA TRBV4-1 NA CASSQDVGQSNYGYTF TGCGCCAGCAGCCAAGATGTCGGACAGAGCAACTATGGCTACACCTTC
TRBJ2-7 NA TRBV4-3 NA CASSHVTAGRYEQYF TGCGCCAGCAGCCACGTCACGGCGGGAAGGTACGAGCAGTACTTC
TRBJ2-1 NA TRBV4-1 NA CASSQGRGRGGDEQFF TGCGCCAGCAGCCAAGGCCGAGGGCGGGGTGGCGATGAGCAGTTCTTC
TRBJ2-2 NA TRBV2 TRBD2 CASSETAGKTGELFF TGTGCCAGCAGTGAAACAGCGGGAAAGACCGGGGAGCTGTTTTTT
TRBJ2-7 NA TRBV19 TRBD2 CASSGLAGRLEQYF TGTGCCAGTAGTGGCTTAGCGGGAAGGCTCGAGCAGTACTTC
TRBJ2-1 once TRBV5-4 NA CASSLAQASSVSNEQFF TGTGCCAGCAGCTTGGCCCAGGCGTCGTCGGTTTCCAATGAGCAGTTCTTC
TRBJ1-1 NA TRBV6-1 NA CASSEFVTEAFF TGTGCCAGCAGTGAATTTGTAACTGAAGCTTTCTTT
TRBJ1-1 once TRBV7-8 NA CASSSQMNTEAFF TGTGCCAGCAGCTCTCAGATGAACACTGAAGCTTTCTTT
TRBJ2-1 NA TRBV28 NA CASSLVLWAGQNEQFF TGTGCCAGCAGTTTGGTCCTTTGGGCAGGCCAAAATGAGCAGTTCTTC
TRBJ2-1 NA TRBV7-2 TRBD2 CASSLLAGNEQFF TGTGCCAGCAGCCTCTTAGCGGGAAATGAGCAGTTCTTC
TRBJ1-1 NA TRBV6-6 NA CASSYAAPRLTTEAFF TGTGCCAGCAGTTACGCGGCCCCTAGACTGACCACTGAAGCTTTCTTT
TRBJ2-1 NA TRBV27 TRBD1 CASSLTGTYNEQFF TGTGCCAGCAGTTTGACAGGGACCTACAATGAGCAGTTCTTC
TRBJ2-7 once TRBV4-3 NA CASSQDAREGPYEQYF TGCGCCAGCAGCCAAGATGCAAGAGAGGGCCCCTACGAGCAGTACTTC
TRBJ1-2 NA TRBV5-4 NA CASSGGRVYGYTF TGTGCCAGCAGCGGTGGGCGCGTCTATGGCTACACCTTC
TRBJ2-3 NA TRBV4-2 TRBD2 CASSPGSGLTDTQYF TGTGCCAGCAGCCCCGGTAGCGGGCTAACAGATACGCAGTATTTT
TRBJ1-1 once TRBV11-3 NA CASSLGGRGGDTEAFF TGTGCCAGCAGCCTCGGGGGCAGGGGAGGGGACACTGAAGCTTTCTTT
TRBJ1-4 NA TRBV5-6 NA CASSLLLESGAANEKLFF TGTGCCAGCAGCCTCCTCTTGGAGAGCGGCGCAGCTAATGAAAAACTGTTTTTT
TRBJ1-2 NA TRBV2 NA CASSEVDSLPNYGYTF TGTGCCAGCAGTGAAGTTGACAGCCTTCCTAACTATGGCTACACCTTC
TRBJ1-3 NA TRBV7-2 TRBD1 CASSLGQYRGGNTIYF TGTGCCAGCAGCTTAGGACAATACAGGGGAGGAAACACCATATATTTT
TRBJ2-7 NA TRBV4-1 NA CASSQWDLGAYEQYF TGCGCCAGCAGCCAGTGGGATCTTGGGGCCTACGAGCAGTACTTC
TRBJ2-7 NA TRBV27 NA CASSHGPGTFYF TGTGCCAGCAGTCACGGTCCCGGGACTTTCTACTTC
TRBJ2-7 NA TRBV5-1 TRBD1 CASSLDRQGVNEQYF TGCGCCAGCAGCTTGGACCGACAGGGTGTGAACGAGCAGTACTTC
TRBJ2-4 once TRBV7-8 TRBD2 CASSPGLAGGGAKNIQYF TGTGCCAGCAGCCCCGGACTAGCGGGGGGGGGAGCCAAAAACATTCAGTACTTC
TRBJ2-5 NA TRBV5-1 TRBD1 CASSLSAGGAETQYF TGCGCCAGCAGCTTGTCGGCAGGGGGCGCAGAGACCCAGTACTTC
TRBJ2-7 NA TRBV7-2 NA CASSPPSNYEQYF TGTGCCAGCAGCCCCCCCAGTAATTACGAGCAGTACTTC
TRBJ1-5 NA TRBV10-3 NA CAISDGTSQPQHF TGTGCCATCAGTGACGGGACATCCCAGCCCCAGCATTTT
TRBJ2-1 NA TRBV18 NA CASSRTPRDEQFF TGTGCCAGCTCACGGACTCCAAGAGATGAGCAGTTCTTC
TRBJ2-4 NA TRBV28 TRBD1 CATDRGDLAKNIQYF TGTGCCACGGACAGGGGAGACTTAGCCAAAAACATTCAGTACTTC
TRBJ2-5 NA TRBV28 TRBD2 CASSSLAGVMQETQYF TGTGCCAGCAGTTCGCTAGCGGGAGTTATGCAAGAGACCCAGTACTTC
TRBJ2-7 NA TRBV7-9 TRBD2 CASSLLLAGGLRYEQYF TGTGCCAGCAGCTTATTGCTAGCGGGAGGACTAAGGTACGAGCAGTACTTC
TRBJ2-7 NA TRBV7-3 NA CASSLRGTWGDEQYF TGTGCCAGCAGCTTAAGGGGGACCTGGGGGGACGAGCAGTACTTC
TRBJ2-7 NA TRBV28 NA CASSLFRGAGEQYF TGTGCCAGCAGTTTATTTCGGGGGGCGGGCGAGCAGTACTTC
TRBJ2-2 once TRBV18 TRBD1 CASSKGQGRTGELFF TGTGCCAGCTCAAAAGGACAGGGGCGGACCGGGGAGCTGTTTTTT
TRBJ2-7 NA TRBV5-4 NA CASSLGMRAPSYEQYF TGTGCCAGCAGCTTGGGCATGCGGGCCCCCTCCTACGAGCAGTACTTC
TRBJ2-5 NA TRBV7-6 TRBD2 CASSVRGLAGGPTNF TGTGCCAGCAGCGTAAGGGGACTAGCGGGAGGACCCACGAACTTC
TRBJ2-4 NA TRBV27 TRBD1 CAILGQGLTYLAKNIQYF TGTGCCATCCTCGGACAGGGACTCACATACCTAGCCAAAAACATTCAGTACTTC
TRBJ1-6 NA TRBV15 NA CATRAGGAGSPLHF TGTGCCACCAGGGCAGGAGGGGCGGGCTCACCCCTCCACTTT
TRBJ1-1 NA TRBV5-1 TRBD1 CASSWDRSNTEAFF TGCGCCAGCAGCTGGGACAGATCGAACACTGAAGCTTTCTTT
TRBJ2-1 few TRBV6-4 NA CASSEGLYNEQFF TGTGCCAGCAGTGAGGGACTCTACAATGAGCAGTTCTTC
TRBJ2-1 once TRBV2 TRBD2 CASTLGLAGTNEQFF TGTGCCAGCACCCTCGGACTAGCGGGAACCAATGAGCAGTTCTTC
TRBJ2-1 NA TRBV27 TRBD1 CASRDRGRGNEQFF TGTGCCAGCAGGGACAGGGGGCGAGGTAATGAGCAGTTCTTC
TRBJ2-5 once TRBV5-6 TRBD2 CASSSRRGGETQYF TGTGCCAGCAGCTCCAGGCGGGGGGGAGAGACCCAGTACTTC
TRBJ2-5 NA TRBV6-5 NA CASSRDIQETQYF TGTGCCAGCAGTCGGGACATTCAAGAGACCCAGTACTTC
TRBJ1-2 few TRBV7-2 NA CASSATTGGDGYTF TGTGCCAGCAGCGCTACGACGGGGGGGGATGGCTACACCTTC
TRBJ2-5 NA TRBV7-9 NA CASSLTRGARSETQYF TGTGCCAGCAGCTTAACTCGGGGGGCGCGTTCAGAGACCCAGTACTTC
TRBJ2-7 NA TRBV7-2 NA CASSVGQTYEQYF TGTGCCAGCAGCGTCGGTCAAACCTACGAGCAGTACTTC
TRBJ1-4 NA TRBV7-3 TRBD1 CASSPTGNEKLFF TGTGCCAGCAGCCCGACAGGGAATGAAAAACTGTTTTTT
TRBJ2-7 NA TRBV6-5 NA CATPGCEQYF TGTGCCACCCCAGGGTGCGAGCAGTACTTC
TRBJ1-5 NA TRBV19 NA CASSVRNNQPQHF TGTGCCAGTAGTGTGAGAAACAATCAGCCCCAGCATTTT
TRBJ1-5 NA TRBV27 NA CASSPLRGDQPQHF TGTGCCAGCAGTCCCCTTCGGGGGGATCAGCCCCAGCATTTT
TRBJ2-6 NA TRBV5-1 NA CASSLQGTGGANVLTF TGCGCCAGCAGCTTACAGGGTACAGGTGGGGCCAACGTCCTGACTTTC
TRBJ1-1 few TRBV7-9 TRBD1 CASSSGTVMNTEAFF TGTGCCAGCAGCTCAGGGACAGTTATGAACACTGAAGCTTTCTTT